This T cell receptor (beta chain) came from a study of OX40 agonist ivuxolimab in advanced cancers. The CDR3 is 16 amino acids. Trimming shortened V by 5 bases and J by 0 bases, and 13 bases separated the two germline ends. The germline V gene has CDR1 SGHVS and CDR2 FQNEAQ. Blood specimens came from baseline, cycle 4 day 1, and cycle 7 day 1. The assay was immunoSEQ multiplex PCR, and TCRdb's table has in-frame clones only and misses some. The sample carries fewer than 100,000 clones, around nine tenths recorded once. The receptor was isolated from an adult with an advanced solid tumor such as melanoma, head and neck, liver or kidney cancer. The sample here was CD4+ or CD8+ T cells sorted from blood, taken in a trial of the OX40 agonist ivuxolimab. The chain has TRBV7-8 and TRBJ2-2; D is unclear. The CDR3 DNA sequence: TGTGCCAGCAGCCCCCTCAGAGTGGCGAACACCGGGGAGCTGTTTTTT. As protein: CASSPLRVANTGELFF. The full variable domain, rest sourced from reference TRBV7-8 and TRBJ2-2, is GAGVSQSPRYKVAKRGQDVALRCDPISGHVSLFWYQQALGQGPEFLTYFQNEAQLDKSGLPSDRFFAERPEGSVSTLKIQRTQQEDSAVYLCASSPLRVANTGELFFGEGSRLTVL.